This TCR beta chain was observed in a study of OX40 agonist ivuxolimab in advanced cancers. Of note for this clone: What it binds is not known.

Findings and caveats of the study: Among patients with partial responses at 0.1-3.0 mg/kg, clonal expansion was among the lowest.

The table came from immunoSEQ multiplex PCR; TCRdb's copy has only in-frame clones and leaves some out. The sample consists of about 76,000 clones, 75% to 90% of them appearing once. It was autoimmune disease history or systemic immunosuppression that excluded patients. Patients had blood sampled at baseline and again on cycle 4 day 1 and cycle 7 day 1. The CDR3 consists of 15 residues. The junction had 10 bases not matched to a gene; V was cut back by 6 bases and J by 5 bases. Germline V gene lookup returns CDR1 MNHEY and CDR2 SVGAGI. Specimen: CD4+ or CD8+ T cells sorted from blood, collected in a trial of the OX40 agonist ivuxolimab. This receptor was identified in an adult with an advanced solid tumor such as melanoma, head and neck, liver or kidney cancer. The chain combines TRBV6-5 with TRBJ1-5; 7 nucleotides match TRBD1. The CDR3 protein is CASRQQGIGDQPQHF. The CDR3 coding sequence is TGTGCCAGCAGACAACAGGGGATCGGCGATCAGCCCCAGCATTTT.